These 10 T cell receptor beta chains were sequenced from one sample in a study of blood T cell repertoires in COVID-19. Produced via immunoSEQ multiplex PCR; TCRdb's table is partial and in-frame only. The profile covers more than 200,000 clones, with 80% to 90% appearing a single time and roughly 4.5% taken by the ten largest. The sequencing sample was made of peripheral blood. These receptors were obtained from a man aged 50-59 years with acute or convalescent COVID-19.

This clone was observed a few times. The chain links TRBV18 to TRBJ2-7; D possibly corresponds to TRBD1 (5 bases). The CDR3 spans 14 residues. V lost 4 bases and J lost 6, with 16 bases in between. Germline CDR1 KGHSH, CDR2 LQKENI. In DNA form, the CDR3 reads TGTGCCAGCTCACTCCTGGACACCTTCGGCGAGCAGTACTTC. This codes for CASSLLDTFGEQYF.

This sequence joins TRBV5-1 and TRBJ1-1, with 8 bases matching TRBD1. Trimming took 4 bases from V and 4 from J; bases not matched to a gene: 6. Germline V gene sequence: CDR1 SGHRS, CDR2 YFSETQ. There are 14 residues in the CDR3. CDR3 bases: TGCGCCAGCAGCCGATCAGGGGGCGGCACTGAAGCTTTCTTT. The encoded protein is CASSRSGGGTEAFF.

The chain carries TRBV5-1 and TRBJ1-2; 9 nucleotides align to TRBD1. Germline values: CDR1 SGHRS, CDR2 YFSETQ. V dropped 1 base and J dropped 7; count of bases not matched to a gene: 8. This CDR3 contains 15 residues. CDR3 nucleotide sequence: TGCGCCAGCAGCTTGAATCGGGACAGGGTGGCTGGCTACACCTTC. This gives the protein CASSLNRDRVAGYTF.

The V gene is TRBV13, the J gene TRBJ1-4, with 7 bases aligning to TRBD1. Unmatched junction bases numbered 7, after V lost 4 bases and J lost 2 bases. CDR1 PRHDT and CDR2 FYEKMQ come from the germline V gene (reference sequence). The CDR3 has 16 residues. CDR3: CASSSRPRGTNEKLFF. CDR3 sequence (DNA): TGTGCCAGCAGCTCCAGACCCAGGGGGACTAATGAAAAACTGTTTTTT.

This clone was recorded only once. This sequence joins TRBV13 and TRBJ2-2; 10 bases are a match to TRBD1. Germline V CDR1 and CDR2: PRHDT, FYEKMQ (reference sequence). The CDR3 is 15 amino acids. The V and J ends lost 6 bases and 3 bases, in that order; junction bases with no gene match: 4. The DNA of the CDR3 is TGTGCCAGCAGACTGGGACAGGGGTACACCGGGGAGCTGTTTTTT. Protein product: CASRLGQGYTGELFF.

The chain has TRBV30 and TRBJ2-1; 7 positions match TRBD2. Germline CDR1 and CDR2: GTSNPN and SVGIG (reference sequence). V was clipped by 0 bases and J by 9 bases; unmatched bases: 8. This CDR3 region has 14 residues. CDR3 bases: TGTGCCTGGAGTGTAGGTGGGGGGGTACGTGAGCAGTTCTTC. Encoded protein: CAWSVGGGVREQFF.

V and J are TRBV4-1 and TRBJ2-2; D might be TRBD2 (6 bases). Trimming removed 7 bases from V and 1 base from J, with 13 bases in between. Per the germline V gene, CDR1 is MGHRA and CDR2 is YSYEKL. The CDR3 sequence is 15 residues long. The CDR3 DNA follows: TGCGCCAGCACCCGGTGGGGGGAGAACACCGGGGAGCTGTTTTTT. This translates into CASTRWGENTGELFF.

Comments on this clone: Other DNA sequences of this sample code for an identical CDR3. The chain is built from TRBV18 and TRBJ1-2; 11 nucleotides align to TRBD1. J lost 6 bases, V lost 3 bases, and 0 bases had no gene match. CDR1 and CDR2 from the germline V gene are KGHSH and LQKENI. The CDR3 is 13 residues long. CDR3 in DNA: TGTGCCAGCTCACCGGGACAGGGGGATGGCTACACCTTC. This encodes CASSPGQGDGYTF.

V is TRBV12-3 or TRBV12-4 and J is TRBJ1-5; D is unresolved. V was clipped by 6 bases and J by 9 bases, with 15 bases between them. This CDR3 comprises 13 residues. The CDR3 DNA reads TGTGCCAGCAGCGTTATCGGAAGAGGGCCCCAGCATTTT. Its translation: CASSVIGRGPQHF.

This chain uses TRBV9 with TRBJ2-1; 7 bases agree with TRBD2. CDR1 and CDR2 (germline): SGDLS, YYNGEE. This CDR3 spans 15 amino acids. V gave up 4 bases and J gave up 3 bases; unmatched junction bases: 7. This CDR3 is CASSSTSASYNEQFF. CDR3 DNA: TGTGCCAGCAGCAGCACTAGCGCCAGCTACAATGAGCAGTTCTTC.